This T cell receptor (beta chain) was captured by sequencing in a study of blood T cell repertoires in COVID-19. Study at large: Acute and convalescent COVID-19 samples came from the United States, Italy and Spain.

Produced via immunoSEQ multiplex PCR; TCRdb's table is partial and in-frame only. The sample lists about 150,000 clones; under 85% were seen once. Germline V gene lookup returns CDR1 KGHSH and CDR2 LQKENI. V lost 5 bases, J lost 8 bases, and 19 bases lay in between. CDR3 length: 15 amino acids. The TCR was taken from a man in his sixties with COVID-19, enrolled during active disease. The chain has TRBV18 and TRBJ2-1; D possibly corresponds to TRBD2 (6 bases). The sequenced material came from peripheral blood. CDR3 sequence: CASSFMGLSRDEQFF. The CDR3 coding sequence is TGTGCCAGCTCATTCATGGGACTTAGCCGAGATGAGCAGTTCTTC.